This record looks at one TCR beta chain sequence and its context. TCRdb recomputed calls from the 5' RACE reads with MiXCR, one row per CDR3 protein. The data contain about 50,000 distinct CDR3 sequences, around 26% of them singletons. Germline-derived CDR1 and CDR2 are LNHNV and YYDKDF (reference sequence). V was cut by 0 bases and J by 8 bases, with 6 bases left in between. The CDR3 contains 12 residues. Sequencing was performed on naive CD4+ T cells sorted from blood. Subset denoted: naive CD4+ T cells, CD4+CD45RA+CD25-. V usage is TRBV15 and J usage is TRBJ2-3; no clear D gene. The clonotype comes from a female donor with breast cancer. The CDR3 bases are TGTGCCACCAGCAGAGATATTGGTACGCAGTATTTT. Translating gives CATSRDIGTQYF.